This T cell receptor (beta chain) was obtained from a study of OX40 agonist ivuxolimab in advanced cancers. Method: immunoSEQ multiplex PCR; TCRdb's copy keeps in-frame clones and lacks some. The sample contains more than 7,500 clones, about 74% of which appear only once. This CDR3 region has 15 residues. Trimming cost V 3 bases and J 2 bases; bases outside gene matches: 4. CDR1 KGHSH and CDR2 LQKENI come from the germline V gene. Sample: CD4+ or CD8+ T cells sorted from blood, taken in a trial of the OX40 agonist ivuxolimab. The chain joins TRBV18 to TRBJ2-1; 7 bases line up with TRBD2. The TCR comes from an adult with an advanced solid tumor such as melanoma, head and neck, liver or kidney cancer. CDR3 coding DNA: TGTGCCAGCTCACCGGCGGGAGCAACCTACAATGAGCAGTTCTTC. Protein product: CASSPAGATYNEQFF.